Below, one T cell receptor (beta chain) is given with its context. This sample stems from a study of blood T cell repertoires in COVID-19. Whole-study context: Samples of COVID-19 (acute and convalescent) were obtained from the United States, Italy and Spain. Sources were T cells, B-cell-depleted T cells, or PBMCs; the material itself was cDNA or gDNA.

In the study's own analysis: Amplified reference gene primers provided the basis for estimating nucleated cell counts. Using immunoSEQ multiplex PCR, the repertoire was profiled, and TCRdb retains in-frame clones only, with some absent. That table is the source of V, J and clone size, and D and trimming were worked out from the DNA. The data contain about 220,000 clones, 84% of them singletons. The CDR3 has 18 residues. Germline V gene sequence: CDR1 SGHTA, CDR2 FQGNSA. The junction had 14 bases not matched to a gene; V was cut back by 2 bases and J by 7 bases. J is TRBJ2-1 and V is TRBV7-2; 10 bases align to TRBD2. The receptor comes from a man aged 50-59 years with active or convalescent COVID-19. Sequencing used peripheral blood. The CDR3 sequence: CASSLPRLAGSPGNEQFF. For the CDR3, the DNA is TGTGCCAGCAGCTTACCTCGACTAGCGGGTTCCCCGGGGAATGAGCAGTTCTTC.